The present T cell receptor beta chain was sequenced within a study of blood T cell repertoires in COVID-19. Study-wide context: The study drew acute and convalescent COVID-19 samples from the United States, Italy and Spain. PBMCs, B-cell-depleted T cells, or T cells provided the cDNA or gDNA that made up the material.

Germline V CDR1 and CDR2: MNHEY, SVGAGI. CDR3 size: 14 residues. V lost 6 bases, J lost 1 base, and 13 bases lay in between. Study processing details: Estimates of nucleated cell counts were drawn from the amplification of reference gene primers. Sequenced by immunoSEQ multiplex PCR; TCRdb stores in-frame clones only, minus some. V and J calls and clone size are copied from that table; D and trimming were computed from the DNA. The sample lists approximately 170,000 clones; about 86% were seen once. The chain uses TRBV6-5 and TRBJ2-7; tentative D call: TRBD1 (6 bases). The receptor's source is a human donor with acute or convalescent COVID-19. The donor label of this sample is uncertain. Specimen: peripheral blood. The CDR3 region has the DNA TGTGCCAGCAGGCCCCTGGACAGTTCCTACGAGCAGTACTTC. Residues: CASRPLDSSYEQYF.